This record covers a single T cell receptor (beta chain). This clone's antigen is unknown. No base-level quality is on record; no much larger clone is a single base apart. TCRbeta CDR3 regions were amplified from genomic DNA by means of the immunoSEQ Assay, a bias-controlled multiplex PCR. Concerning the study's data processing: Within the assay, amplification of reference gene primers was used to estimate how many nucleated cells each sample contained. To quantify the absolute abundance of each unique TCRbeta CDR3 rearrangement, sequence reads were collapsed and filtered. For each sample, productive Simpson clonality was calculated by taking the square root of Simpson's diversity index across productive rearrangements. TCRdb took over this immuneACCESS table, retaining in-frame rearrangements with V and J assigned. Such tables are incomplete; in checked studies, under half of the missing clones stem from an unresolved V gene, and the remainder is unexplained. The D gene and trimming were derived from the DNA, and the V and J assignments and clone size from that table. The sample data list fewer than 350,000 clones, and 80% to 90% of these were observed just once. The ten most abundant clones make up over 9.5% of the sample.

At one collaborating source in Seattle, patients were enrolled during active infection and were followed longitudinally through the course of disease. Whole blood was collected in K2EDTA tubes by collaborating institutions according to the institutions' own protocols. For TCRbeta analysis, collaborators shipped samples in one of three forms: frozen whole blood, isolated PBMCs, or DNA extracted from either of those sample types. These data belong to a study of blood T cell repertoires in COVID-19 (dated by TCRdb to 2020 to 2022). Regarding the complete study: Samples covering the acute and convalescent phases of COVID-19 were provided by collaborators in the United States, Italy and Spain. The samples were drawn from the first 160 participants of the ongoing ImmuneRACE study and from 950 to 1,500 subjects provided by 6 global collaborators. Where available, HLA class I and class II types were obtained from metadata supplied by the sample provider rather than from assay-based typing. Subjects who had been exposed to COVID-19, were actively infected with it, or had recovered from it provided the deeply sampled blood TCRbeta repertoires that made up the dataset. The material from the prospective study consisted of cDNA or gDNA derived from T cells, B-cell-depleted T cells, or PBMCs. Nearly every sample came with metadata listing a de-identified subject ID, COVID-19 status, age in years and sex. The repertoires were released in a freely available public database intended as a resource for research on the immune response to SARS-CoV-2. Study-wide conclusions, independent of this receptor: How much clinical and demographic metadata was included differed by source and by participant, and the metadata was provided uncurated.

CDR1 is given as SSHAT and CDR2 as FNYEAQ, both from the germline V gene (reference sequence). The CDR3 runs 13 amino acids, cysteine and phenylalanine included. This entry keeps only the CDR3 DNA: 39 bases, framed from base 1. For this chain, trimming is 5 bases at the V end and 8 bases at the J end, and the number of junction bases without a gene match is 6. Recombination linked TRBV7-7 to TRBJ2-1, and 7 bases in between align with TRBD1. The sequence came from a woman between 25 and 40 years old with COVID-19, enrolled during active disease. The material sequenced was peripheral blood. The sequenced DNA: TGTGCCAGCAGCGATCGTACAGGGGATGAGCAGTTCTTC. Its product reads: CASSDRTGDEQFF.